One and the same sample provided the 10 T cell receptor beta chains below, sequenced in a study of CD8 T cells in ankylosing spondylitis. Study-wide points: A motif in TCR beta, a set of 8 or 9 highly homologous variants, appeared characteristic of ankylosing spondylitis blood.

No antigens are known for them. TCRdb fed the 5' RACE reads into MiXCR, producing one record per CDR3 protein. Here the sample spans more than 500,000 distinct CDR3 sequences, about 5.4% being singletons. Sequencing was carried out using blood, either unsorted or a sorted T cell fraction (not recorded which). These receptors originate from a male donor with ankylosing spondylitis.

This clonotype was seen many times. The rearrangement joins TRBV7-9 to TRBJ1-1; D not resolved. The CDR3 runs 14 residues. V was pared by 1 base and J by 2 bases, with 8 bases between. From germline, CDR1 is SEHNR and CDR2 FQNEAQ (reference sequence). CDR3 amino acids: CASSLGWLNTEAFF. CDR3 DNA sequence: TGTGCCAGCAGCTTAGGGTGGCTTAACACTGAAGCTTTCTTT.

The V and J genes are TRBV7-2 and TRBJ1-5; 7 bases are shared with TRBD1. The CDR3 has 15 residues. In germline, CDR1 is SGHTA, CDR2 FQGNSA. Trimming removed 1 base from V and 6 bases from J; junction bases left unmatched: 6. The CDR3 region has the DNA TGTGCCAGCAGCTTAGACACAGGGGCGGGTCAGCCCCAGCATTTT. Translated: CASSLDTGAGQPQHF.

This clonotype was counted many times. CDR3 region: CASSLRQGFSYGYTF. For the CDR3, the DNA is TGTGCCAGCAGCTTACGACAGGGGTTTTCCTATGGCTACACCTTC. J is TRBJ1-2 and V is TRBV7-9; 8 positions match TRBD1. The trim removed 2 bases at V and 4 bases at J, leaving 6 bases unmatched. Germline V gene lookup returns CDR1 SEHNR and CDR2 FQNEAQ (reference sequence). The CDR3 covers 15 residues.

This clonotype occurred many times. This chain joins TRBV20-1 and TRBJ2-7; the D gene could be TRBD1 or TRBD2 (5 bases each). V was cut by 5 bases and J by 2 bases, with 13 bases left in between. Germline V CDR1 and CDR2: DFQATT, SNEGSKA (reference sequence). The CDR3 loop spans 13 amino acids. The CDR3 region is CSALPGRTYEQYF. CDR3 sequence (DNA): TGCAGTGCTCTTCCGGGACGGACCTACGAGCAGTACTTC.

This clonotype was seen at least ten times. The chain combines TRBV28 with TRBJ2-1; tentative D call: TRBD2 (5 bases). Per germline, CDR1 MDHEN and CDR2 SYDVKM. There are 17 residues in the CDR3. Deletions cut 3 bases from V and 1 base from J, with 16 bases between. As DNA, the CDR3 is TGTGCCAGCAGTTTGGGAGTAACGTCGGGGTCCTACAATGAGCAGTTCTTC. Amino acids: CASSLGVTSGSYNEQFF. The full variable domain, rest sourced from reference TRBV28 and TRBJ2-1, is DVKVTQSSRYLVKRTGEKVFLECVQDMDHENMFWYRQDPGLGLRLIYFSYDVKMKEKGDIPEGYSVSREKKERFSLILESASTNQTSMYLCASSLGVTSGSYNEQFFGPGTRLTVL.

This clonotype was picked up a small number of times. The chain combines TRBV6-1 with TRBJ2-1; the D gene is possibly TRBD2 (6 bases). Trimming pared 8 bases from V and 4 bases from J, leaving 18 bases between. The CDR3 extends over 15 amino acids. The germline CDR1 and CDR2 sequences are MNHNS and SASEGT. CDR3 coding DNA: TGTGCCAGCGGCAAAATGGCTAGCGCATACAATGAGCAGTTCTTC. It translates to CASGKMASAYNEQFF.

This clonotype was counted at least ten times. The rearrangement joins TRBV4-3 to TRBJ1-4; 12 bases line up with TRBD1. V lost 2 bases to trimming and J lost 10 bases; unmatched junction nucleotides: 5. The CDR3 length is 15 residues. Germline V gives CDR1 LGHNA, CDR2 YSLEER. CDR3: CASSQTGTGGGKLFF. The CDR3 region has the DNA TGCGCCAGCAGCCAAACCGGGACAGGGGGCGGAAAACTGTTTTTT.

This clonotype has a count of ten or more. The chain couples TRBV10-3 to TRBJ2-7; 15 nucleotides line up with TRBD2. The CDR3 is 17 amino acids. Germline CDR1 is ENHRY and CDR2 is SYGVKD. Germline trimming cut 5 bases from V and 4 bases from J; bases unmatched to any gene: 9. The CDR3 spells CAISSPGLAGGVYEQYF. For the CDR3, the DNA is TGTGCCATCAGTTCTCCGGGACTAGCGGGAGGTGTATACGAGCAGTACTTC.

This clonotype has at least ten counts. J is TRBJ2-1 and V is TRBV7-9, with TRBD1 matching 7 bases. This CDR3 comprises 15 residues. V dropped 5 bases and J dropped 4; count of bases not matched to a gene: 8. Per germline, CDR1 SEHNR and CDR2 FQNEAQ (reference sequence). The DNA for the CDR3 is TGTGCCAGCAGCCCGCGACAGGGCGAATACAATGAGCAGTTCTTC. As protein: CASSPRQGEYNEQFF.

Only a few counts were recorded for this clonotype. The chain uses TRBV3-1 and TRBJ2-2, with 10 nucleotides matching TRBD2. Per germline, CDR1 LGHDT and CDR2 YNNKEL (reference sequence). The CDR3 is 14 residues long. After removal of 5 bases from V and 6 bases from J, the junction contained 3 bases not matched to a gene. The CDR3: CASSNLAGAGELFF. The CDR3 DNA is TGTGCCAGCAGCAATCTAGCGGGGGCCGGGGAGCTGTTTTTT. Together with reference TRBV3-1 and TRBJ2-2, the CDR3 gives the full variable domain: DTAVSQTPKYLVTQMGNDKSIKCEQNLGHDTMYWYKQDSKKFLKIMFSYNNKELIINETVPNRFSPKSPDKAHLNLHINSLELGDSAVYFCASSNLAGAGELFFGEGSRLTVL.